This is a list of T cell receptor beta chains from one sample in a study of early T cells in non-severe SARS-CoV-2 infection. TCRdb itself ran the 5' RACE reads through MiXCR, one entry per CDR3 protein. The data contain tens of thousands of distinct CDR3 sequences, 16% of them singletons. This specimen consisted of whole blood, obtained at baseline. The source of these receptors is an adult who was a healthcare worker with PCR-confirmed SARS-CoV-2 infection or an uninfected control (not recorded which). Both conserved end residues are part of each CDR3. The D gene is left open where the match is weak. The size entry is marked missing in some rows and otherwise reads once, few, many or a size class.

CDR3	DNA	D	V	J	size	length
CASSRDREASPLHF	TGTGCCAGCAGCCGCGACAGGGAGGCTTCACCCCTCCACTTT	TRBD1	TRBV7-9	TRBJ1-6	NA	14
CASSASPSTQTQYF	TGTGCCAGCAGCGCAAGCCCTTCCACGCAGACCCAGTACTTC	NA	TRBV27	TRBJ2-5	few	14
CASSLAENTEAFF	TGTGCCAGCAGCTTAGCCGAGAACACTGAAGCTTTCTTT	NA	TRBV7-8	TRBJ1-1	many	13
CASSQDPPTSATSYNEQFF	TGCGCCAGCAGCCAAGATCCCCCCACTAGCGCTACCTCCTACAATGAGCAGTTCTTC	TRBD2	TRBV4-1	TRBJ2-1	few	19
CAISESEGREQYF	TGTGCCATCAGTGAGTCGGAAGGACGAGAGCAGTACTTC	NA	TRBV10-3	TRBJ2-7	NA	13
CATSESWGSGEQYF	TGTGCCACCAGTGAATCGTGGGGATCGGGGGAGCAGTACTTC	NA	TRBV24-1	TRBJ2-7	many	14
CASCQRENTGELFF	TGTGCCAGCTGTCAGCGGGAGAACACCGGGGAGCTGTTTTTT	TRBD2	TRBV18	TRBJ2-2	few	14
CASSEASRLYEQYF	TGTGCCAGCAGTGAAGCAAGTAGATTATACGAGCAGTACTTC	NA	TRBV2	TRBJ2-7	NA	14
CATSGAGGPYEQYF	TGTGCCACCAGTGGGGCGGGAGGACCTTACGAGCAGTACTTC	TRBD2	TRBV24-1	TRBJ2-7	few	14
CASSLVPTSGELFF	TGTGCCAGCAGCTTAGTACCTACCTCCGGGGAGCTGTTTTTT	NA	TRBV11-2	TRBJ2-2	once	14
CASSVAGVTPDTQYF	TGTGCCAGCAGCGTAGCGGGAGTCACACCAGATACGCAGTATTTT	NA	TRBV9	TRBJ2-3	NA	15
CASGLGRDYNEQFF	TGTGCTAGTGGTTTGGGAAGGGATTACAATGAGCAGTTCTTC	NA	TRBV12-5	TRBJ2-1	few	14
CASSSYWSSYNEQFF	TGTGCCAGCAGCTCATACTGGAGCTCCTACAATGAGCAGTTCTTC	NA	TRBV11-2	TRBJ2-1	NA	15
CASSKELGFVYF	TGTGCCAGCAGCAAAGAGCTCGGCTTTGTATACTTC	NA	TRBV7-9	TRBJ2-7	many	12
CASSQGGMGYNEQFF	TGTGCCAGCAGCCAAGGCGGGATGGGATACAATGAGCAGTTCTTC	NA	TRBV14	TRBJ2-1	many	15
CAWNPGLGEQFF	TGTGCCTGGAACCCGGGGCTCGGTGAGCAGTTCTTC	NA	TRBV30	TRBJ2-1	NA	12
CASSFLIAATDTQYF	TGTGCCAGCAGTTTTCTGATAGCGGCCACAGATACGCAGTATTTT	NA	TRBV28	TRBJ2-3	few	15
CASSTGRINEKLFF	TGTGCCAGCAGTACGGGACGGATTAATGAAAAACTGTTTTTT	NA	TRBV7-9	TRBJ1-4	many	14
CASSSPADRVPEAFF	TGTGCCAGCAGCTCGCCAGCAGACAGGGTCCCCGAAGCTTTCTTT	TRBD1	TRBV7-9	TRBJ1-1	NA	15
CASSPPGQSYEQYF	TGTGCCAGCTCACCTCCGGGACAGAGCTACGAGCAGTACTTC	TRBD1	TRBV18	TRBJ2-7	NA	14
CASSSTPEQYF	TGTGCCAGCAGCTCCACCCCCGAGCAGTACTTC	NA	TRBV7-2	TRBJ2-7	NA	11
CSARLRGYSYEQYF	TGCAGTGCTAGACTCCGGGGCTACTCCTACGAGCAGTACTTC	NA	TRBV20-1	TRBJ2-7	NA	14
CASIWGANNEQFF	TGTGCCAGCATCTGGGGGGCTAACAATGAGCAGTTCTTC	NA	TRBV2	TRBJ2-1	many	13
CASSVGTSGRGSSYEQYF	TGTGCCAGCAGCGTAGGGACTAGCGGGAGGGGAAGCTCCTACGAGCAGTACTTC	TRBD2	TRBV9	TRBJ2-7	NA	18
CASSLVFGGSPYEQYF	TGTGCCAGCAGTTTGGTCTTTGGCGGATCCCCCTACGAGCAGTACTTC	NA	TRBV28	TRBJ2-7	NA	16
CSARLADYEQYF	TGCAGTGCTAGACTAGCGGATTACGAGCAGTACTTC	TRBD2	TRBV20-1	TRBJ2-7	few	12
CATSPSGVSTDTQYF	TGCGCCACCTCTCCTAGCGGGGTGTCCACAGATACGCAGTATTTT	TRBD2	TRBV4-1	TRBJ2-3	NA	15
CAWNRGGGGEQYF	TGTGCCTGGAATCGCGGTGGGGGAGGCGAGCAGTACTTC	NA	TRBV30	TRBJ2-7	NA	13
CASSIFGNTQYF	TGTGCCAGCAGTATCTTCGGGAATACGCAGTATTTT	NA	TRBV28	TRBJ2-3	NA	12
CASSSRGEQFF	TGTGCCAGCAGCTCACGGGGGGAGCAGTTCTTC	NA	TRBV7-2	TRBJ2-1	NA	11
CASSESPSAYRNEQYF	TGCGCCAGCAGTGAGTCTCCTAGCGCCTATAGGAATGAGCAGTACTTC	NA	TRBV10-1	TRBJ2-7	once	16